This is a list of T cell receptor beta chains from one sample in a study of a mutant IDH1 vaccine in newly diagnosed glioma. Produced via immunoSEQ multiplex PCR; TCRdb's table is partial and in-frame only. Seen here are roughly 50,000 clones, approximately 82% observed once, and the top ten hold roughly 3.5%. No cognate antigen is known for these TCRs. Sequencing used PBMCs, obtained from a glioma patient whose treatment included an IDH1 peptide vaccine. The origin of the receptors is a man between 25 and 39 years old with glioma. Each CDR3 is given with its conserved first and last residue. Each record gives: clone size, CDR3 length, V gene, CDR3 protein. Rows may omit the clone size; those that give it use once, few, many or a size class.

>-|12|TRBV6-6
CASGTGGYEQYF
>-|13|TRBV18
CASSPTSYNEQFF
>-|14|TRBV4-2
CASRGDLGTYEQYF
>-|11|TRBV5-1
CASSLYNEQFF
>-|15|TRBV5-1
CASSLGQSAPHEQYF
>medium-sized|14|TRBV6-5
CASSSTDYNQPQHF
>-|14|TRBV7-9
CASSRGQNTGELFF
>-|14|TRBV19
CASSTLDALYGYTF
>few|16|TRBV14
CASSPGYNLANEKLFF
>once|14|TRBV5-6
CASSNGLSVGEQYF
>-|15|TRBV5-1
CASSLVPGGVAEAFF
>-|16|TRBV4-1
CASSQVPTATNEKLFF
>-|15|TRBV27
CASSLSGQVNYGYTF
>few|18|TRBV4-1
CASSHRPADRGMNTEAFF
>-|16|TRBV5-1
CASSSGSGNSGNTIYF
>-|14|TRBV30
CAWSGWADSYEQYF
>-|13|TRBV18
CASSPRSGNTIYF
>-|13|TRBV7-9
CASSLDRLYGYTF
>once|15|TRBV5-6
CASSMVTGGAYEQYF
>-|14|TRBV5-1
CASSLAGEDYGYTF
>-|14|TRBV7-6
CASSLGTGPHEQFF
>-|16|TRBV5-5
CASSLGGRGHVYGYTF